This TCR beta chain comes out of a study of CD8+ T cells in alopecia areata. Overall study findings and caveats: Possibly because of HLA-related factors, TCR sharing was less clear across patients than in mice.

As the sequencing template, cDNA was produced by extracting RNA and reverse transcribing it. Assay used: immunoSEQ multiplex PCR; TCRdb lists only in-frame clones, some missing. The table has 100,000 to 150,000 clones, 45% to 50% seen once; the top ten hold approximately 10%. This clone was seen only a few times. Its target is unknown. This receptor was identified in a human donor with alopecia areata. The sample was NKG2D-low CD8+ T cells sorted from blood.

CDR3 in amino acids: CASSVPDSTDTQYF. The CDR3 coding sequence is TGTGCCAGCAGCGTCCCCGACAGCACAGATACGCAGTATTTT. V is TRBV9 and J is TRBJ2-3; D unresolved. Trimming stripped 2 bases from V and 0 bases from J, with 7 bases between. This CDR3 comprises 14 residues. Germline assignment: CDR1 SGDLS and CDR2 YYNGEE.